This T cell receptor (beta chain) was recorded in a study of blood T cell repertoires in COVID-19. Study background: T cells, B-cell-depleted T cells, or PBMCs supplied cDNA or gDNA.

Germline V gives CDR1 MNHNY, CDR2 SVGAGI (reference sequence). CDR3 length: 13 amino acids. Per the study methods: From reference gene primer amplification, estimates of nucleated cell counts were derived. Sequenced by immunoSEQ multiplex PCR; TCRdb stores in-frame clones only, minus some. V, J and clone size are taken as reported in that table, and D and trimming were inferred from the DNA itself. The sample lists approximately 230,000 clones; 88% were seen once. The TCR comes from a woman aged 45-65 years with acute COVID-19. Sequencing was performed on PBMCs or T cells enriched from blood (not recorded which). The chain uses TRBV6-6 and TRBJ1-4; D is possibly TRBD1 (5 bases). The closer fit of TRBJ2-2 to the DNA end suggests the J call may be wrong. DNA of the CDR3: TGTGCCAGCAGTTACACTCAGGGCCAGGAGCTGTTTTTT. This sequence encodes CASSYTQGQELFF.